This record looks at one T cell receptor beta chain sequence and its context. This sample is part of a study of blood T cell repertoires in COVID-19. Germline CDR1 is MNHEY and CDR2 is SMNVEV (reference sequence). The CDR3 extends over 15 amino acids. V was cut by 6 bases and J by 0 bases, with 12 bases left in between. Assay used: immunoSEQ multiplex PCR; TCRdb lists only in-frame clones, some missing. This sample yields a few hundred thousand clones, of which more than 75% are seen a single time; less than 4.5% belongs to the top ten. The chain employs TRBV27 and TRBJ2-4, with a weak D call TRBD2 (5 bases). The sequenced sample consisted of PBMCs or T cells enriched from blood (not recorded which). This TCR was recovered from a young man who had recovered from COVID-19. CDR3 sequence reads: CASRPAEVAKNIQYF. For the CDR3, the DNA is TGTGCCAGCAGGCCCGCGGAGGTAGCCAAAAACATTCAGTACTTC.